This TCR beta chain is from a study of cytomegalovirus exposure and HLA in healthy donors. A multiplex PCR was run with 60 Vbeta primers and 13 Jbeta primers. Assay: immunoSEQ multiplex PCR; the TCRdb copy retains only in-frame clones and omits some. The sample records approximately 190,000 clones, 87% being singletons. The V end was cut by 5 bases, the J end by 2 bases, with 10 bases between. The CDR3 is 14 residues long. Germline values: CDR1 MNHEY, CDR2 SMNVEV (reference sequence). To note about this clone: Its target is not known.

Broader study findings: Later analysis demonstrated an association between a missense DCLRE1C variant and TCR beta V- and J-gene trimming. For most TCR beta V segments, an earlier analysis put the productive rate at about 87% or about 30% of the time. Rarity characterized most TCR sequences, yet some public TCRs appeared in many donors. Highest at DRB1 and lowest at HLA-C, TCR association rates differed among HLA loci in a later analysis.

This TCR was sampled from a man aged 25-45 years in good health and CMV-seronegative. The chain links TRBV27 to TRBJ2-1; no definite D call. Source material: PBMCs. CDR3 amino acids: CASSGREPYNEQFF. The CDR3 DNA reads as TGTGCCAGCAGTGGGCGTGAACCCTACAATGAGCAGTTCTTC.